These T cell receptor beta chains were read from a single sample in a study of shared clonotypes between healthy human individuals. Profiled with immunoSEQ multiplex PCR; TCRdb holds only in-frame clones, not every one. The sample includes roughly 1,600,000 clones, roughly 98.5% of them seen just once. Sequencing was performed on naive CD4+ T cells sorted from blood. These TCRs come from a man in his thirties or forties in good health. Each CDR3 is given without its conserved first and last residue. Each record gives: CDR3 protein, D gene, CDR3 length, V gene, J gene, clone size. The D gene is left open where the match is weak. The size entry is marked missing in some rows and otherwise reads once, few, many or a size class.

cdr3_aa: ASSPVAGVKTEAF
d_call: -
cdr3_length: 13
v_call: TRBV18
j_call: TRBJ1-1
clone_size: -

cdr3_aa: ASSLVVAPSSYEQY
d_call: -
cdr3_length: 14
v_call: TRBV11-3
j_call: TRBJ2-7
clone_size: -

cdr3_aa: ASSPRTGFYNEQF
d_call: -
cdr3_length: 13
v_call: TRBV9
j_call: TRBJ2-1
clone_size: -

cdr3_aa: ASSQSRGHSYEQY
d_call: -
cdr3_length: 13
v_call: TRBV18
j_call: TRBJ2-7
clone_size: -

cdr3_aa: ATSAVGQGQQKLF
d_call: -
cdr3_length: 13
v_call: TRBV15
j_call: TRBJ1-4
clone_size: -

cdr3_aa: ASSRDPNYGYT
d_call: -
cdr3_length: 11
v_call: TRBV25-1
j_call: TRBJ1-2
clone_size: -

cdr3_aa: ASSTPQGLGNTIY
d_call: TRBD1
cdr3_length: 13
v_call: TRBV28
j_call: TRBJ1-3
clone_size: -

cdr3_aa: ASSYGTQSYNEQF
d_call: -
cdr3_length: 13
v_call: TRBV5-1
j_call: TRBJ2-1
clone_size: -

cdr3_aa: ASSLNRGGGNTIY
d_call: TRBD1
cdr3_length: 13
v_call: TRBV5-1
j_call: TRBJ1-3
clone_size: -

cdr3_aa: AKQGANVNTEAF
d_call: TRBD1
cdr3_length: 12
v_call: TRBV27
j_call: TRBJ1-1
clone_size: -

cdr3_aa: ASSEGRRLAGKNEQF
d_call: TRBD2
cdr3_length: 15
v_call: TRBV7-2
j_call: TRBJ2-1
clone_size: -

cdr3_aa: ASSSAGSGRATDTQY
d_call: TRBD2
cdr3_length: 15
v_call: TRBV7-6
j_call: TRBJ2-3
clone_size: -

cdr3_aa: ASSHKTGPFTGELF
d_call: -
cdr3_length: 14
v_call: TRBV7-9
j_call: TRBJ2-2
clone_size: -

cdr3_aa: ASSSVAGLYNEQF
d_call: TRBD2
cdr3_length: 13
v_call: TRBV7-3
j_call: TRBJ2-1
clone_size: -

cdr3_aa: AISESRAAQETQY
d_call: -
cdr3_length: 13
v_call: TRBV10-3
j_call: TRBJ2-5
clone_size: -

cdr3_aa: ASSVVTGAYNEQF
d_call: -
cdr3_length: 13
v_call: TRBV9
j_call: TRBJ2-1
clone_size: once

cdr3_aa: ASSILRVEAF
d_call: -
cdr3_length: 10
v_call: TRBV28
j_call: TRBJ1-1
clone_size: -

cdr3_aa: ASRYFANTGELF
d_call: -
cdr3_length: 12
v_call: TRBV6-1
j_call: TRBJ2-2
clone_size: -

cdr3_aa: ASSVKLAGGGETQY
d_call: TRBD2
cdr3_length: 14
v_call: TRBV19
j_call: TRBJ2-5
clone_size: -

cdr3_aa: SGRRTVTDTQY
d_call: -
cdr3_length: 11
v_call: TRBV29-1
j_call: TRBJ2-3
clone_size: -

cdr3_aa: ASTLTSANTGELF
d_call: TRBD2
cdr3_length: 13
v_call: TRBV7-9
j_call: TRBJ2-2
clone_size: -

cdr3_aa: ASSSGNEKLF
d_call: -
cdr3_length: 10
v_call: TRBV28
j_call: TRBJ1-4
clone_size: -

cdr3_aa: ASSVGSGSVGETQY
d_call: TRBD2
cdr3_length: 14
v_call: TRBV9
j_call: TRBJ2-5
clone_size: once

cdr3_aa: ASSLGGRGVPEAF
d_call: -
cdr3_length: 13
v_call: TRBV5-4
j_call: TRBJ1-1
clone_size: -

cdr3_aa: ASSLDSRELRGYT
d_call: -
cdr3_length: 13
v_call: TRBV7-9
j_call: TRBJ1-2
clone_size: once

cdr3_aa: ASSFPAGGRGPGELF
d_call: TRBD2
cdr3_length: 15
v_call: TRBV7-9
j_call: TRBJ2-2
clone_size: -

cdr3_aa: ASSFGATGYEFDEQY
d_call: -
cdr3_length: 15
v_call: TRBV5-4
j_call: TRBJ2-7
clone_size: -

cdr3_aa: ASSSGPYTQY
d_call: -
cdr3_length: 10
v_call: TRBV11-2
j_call: TRBJ2-3
clone_size: -